This passage covers 3 T cell receptor beta chains from one sample sequenced in a study of blood T cells in healthy people across ages. Together with a sample-barcoded 5' primer, a J-beta primer mix was included in a second PCR lasting 7 to 11 cycles. TCRdb re-called the 5' RACE reads through MiXCR, storing one row per CDR3 protein. This sample carries some 710,000 distinct CDR3 sequences, 20% to 25% of them seen once, and the ten largest clones take less than 25%. Specimen: blood. The receptors originated from a man aged 70-80 years in good health.

The genes are TRBV20-1 and TRBJ1-1; tentative D call: TRBD1 (5 bases). The CDR3 extends over 13 amino acids. Trimming left V 5 bases short and J 0 bases short, with 10 bases between. Germline assignment: CDR1 DFQATT and CDR2 SNEGSKA (reference sequence). CDR3 residues: CSAARVVNTEAFF. CDR3 coding DNA: TGCAGTGCTGCCAGGGTGGTGAACACTGAAGCTTTCTTT.

This clonotype appeared a few times. The CDR3 nucleotides read TGTGCCAGCAGATCCACCAGGGATACGCAGTATTTT. Translated, it gives CASRSTRDTQYF. The rearrangement joins TRBV12-3 or TRBV12-4 to TRBJ2-3; no firm D call. V lost 6 bases and J 6 bases, leaving 10 bases between the germline ends. The length of the CDR3 is 12 residues.

This clonotype was counted between two and nine times. J is TRBJ2-7 and V is TRBV20-1, with 7 positions matching TRBD1. Germline values: CDR1 DFQATT, CDR2 SNEGSKA (reference sequence). CDR3 length: 15 amino acids. V shed 7 bases, J shed 1 base, and the junction held 13 bases outside the gene matches. CDR3: CSVAPLDRLSYEQYF. Here the CDR3 DNA reads TGCAGTGTCGCCCCTCTGGACAGGCTTTCCTACGAGCAGTACTTC.